This T cell receptor (beta chain) comes out of a study of blood T cells in healthy people across ages. Combining a sample-barcoded 5' primer with a J-beta primer mix, a second PCR ran for roughly 7 to 11 cycles. Every cDNA molecule bore a tag from a template-switch adaptor containing 12 random nucleotides. From the 5' RACE reads, TCRdb called clonotypes with MiXCR, one entry per CDR3 protein. The sample yields around 580,000 distinct CDR3 sequences, around 48% seen once. Germline loops: CDR1 MNHEY, CDR2 SVGEGT. This CDR3 is built from 14 residues. The V end was cut by 10 bases, the J end by 4 bases, with 18 bases between. This clonotype was counted between two and nine times. Its antigen is not known. Notes on the study in general: TCR beta diversity per million T cells fell roughly linearly with age. The donors' CMV status was not determined, possibly confounding changes in expanded clonotypes.

Source material: blood. V gene TRBV6-2 or TRBV6-3 combines with J gene TRBJ2-3, with D tentatively TRBD1 (7 bases). The sequence derives from a man older than 75 in good health. The CDR3 is CATRRQGLPDTQYF. The CDR3 DNA reads TGTGCCACCCGGAGACAGGGACTTCCAGATACGCAGTATTTT.